Each of the 29 T cell receptor beta chains below was sequenced from the same sample in a study of cytomegalovirus exposure and HLA in healthy donors. The PCR was carried out with 60 Vbeta primers and 13 Jbeta primers. Some clones are missing from TCRdb's copy, which holds only in-frame ones; the method was immunoSEQ multiplex PCR. The table includes around 190,000 clones, around 80% detected once. Sequencing used PBMCs. The receptors come from a man aged 30 to 39 in good health and CMV-seronegative.

This sequence joins TRBV5-1 and TRBJ2-1, with D possibly TRBD2 on 5 matching bases. Trimming stripped 0 bases from V and 8 bases from J, with 15 bases between. The germline V gene encodes CDR1 SGHRS and CDR2 YFSETQ. The CDR3 covers 15 residues. The CDR3 sequence is CASSLAGGLRDEQFF. CDR3 sequence (DNA): TGCGCCAGCAGCTTGGCCGGTGGACTTAGGGATGAGCAGTTCTTC.

The rearrangement links TRBV11-2 to TRBJ2-7, with 7 bases fitting TRBD1. Germline V gives CDR1 SGHAT, CDR2 FQNNGV. With V trimmed by 3 bases and J by 2 bases, 4 bases remained unmatched. This CDR3 comprises 14 residues. CDR3 DNA: TGTGCCAGCAGCTTCCGGGACAGAACCTACGAGCAGTACTTC. It codes for CASSFRDRTYEQYF.

The rearrangement links TRBV6-1 to TRBJ2-1, with 7 bases aligning to TRBD2. Trimming cost V 3 bases and J 9 bases; bases outside gene matches: 8. The germline V gene encodes CDR1 MNHNS and CDR2 SASEGT. This CDR3 is built from 14 residues. CDR3 nucleotide sequence: TGTGCCAGCAGTGAGGCGGGAGACAAGTTTGAGCAGTTCTTC. This encodes CASSEAGDKFEQFF.

The chain recombines TRBV11-2 with TRBJ1-5; 8 bases line up with TRBD1. J was trimmed by 7 bases and V by 1 base; bases with no gene match: 6. Per the germline V gene, CDR1 is SGHAT and CDR2 is FQNNGV. This CDR3 is built from 15 residues. This chain's CDR3 is CASSLAAGGHQPQHF. The CDR3 DNA reads as TGTGCCAGCAGCTTAGCGGCAGGGGGCCACCAGCCCCAGCATTTT.

This clone appeared a single time. This CDR3 reads CASSQRGGNEQYF. CDR3 DNA: TGTGCCAGCAGCCAACGAGGGGGAAACGAGCAGTACTTC. The chain joins TRBV27 to TRBJ2-7; tentatively, D is TRBD1 (6 bases). The V end lost 6 bases, the J end lost 5 bases, and 14 bases lay between the germline ends. Germline V gene sequence: CDR1 MNHEY, CDR2 SMNVEV (reference sequence). The CDR3 is made up of 13 amino acids.

The V call is TRBV10-3, the J call TRBJ1-6, with D possibly matching TRBD1 (6 bases). Germline V gene lookup returns CDR1 ENHRY and CDR2 SYGVKD. CDR3 length: 16 residues. Trimming left V 3 bases short and J 2 bases short, with 11 bases between. In DNA form, the CDR3 reads TGTGCCATCAGTGACCACAGGGACCCCTATAATTCACCCCTCCACTTT. The encoded protein is CAISDHRDPYNSPLHF.

This chain uses TRBV28 with TRBJ1-5; D is undetermined. The length of the CDR3 is 14 residues. The germline V gene has CDR1 MDHEN and CDR2 SYDVKM. V lost 3 bases, J lost 10 bases, and 16 bases lay in between. The CDR3 coding sequence is TGTGCCAGCAGTTTCAGAGGGCCTTTCATCCCCCAGCATTTT. It encodes CASSFRGPFIPQHF.

The chain carries TRBV10-1 and TRBJ2-1, with D perhaps TRBD1 (5 bases). This CDR3 has 14 residues. Trimming took off 3 bases at V and 10 bases at J, with 16 bases between the two ends. Germline CDR1 is WNHNN and CDR2 is SYGVQD (reference sequence). The CDR3 DNA sequence: TGCGCCAGCAGTGAATGGAAAGGGGCGCTAGAGCAGTTCTTC. It translates to CASSEWKGALEQFF.

The rearrangement uses TRBV27 and TRBJ2-7, with a tentative D call TRBD2 (5 bases). CDR1 is MNHEY, CDR2 SMNVEV, per germline (reference sequence). This CDR3 comprises 14 residues. Deletions cut 4 bases from V and 3 bases from J, with 13 bases between. The CDR3 DNA reads as TGTGCCAGCAGTTCAGGTCCCGGGATCTACGAGCAGTACTTC. Its protein is CASSSGPGIYEQYF.

CDR3: CSVRTSLSTDTQYF. The CDR3 DNA reads TGCAGCGTTCGGACTAGTCTAAGCACAGATACGCAGTATTTT. The chain combines TRBV29-1 with TRBJ2-3; 7 bases fit TRBD2. This CDR3 contains 14 residues. The ends lost 5 bases at V and 0 bases at J; junction bases unmatched: 5. The germline gives CDR1 SQVTM, CDR2 ANQGSEA.

The chain employs TRBV29-1 and TRBJ2-7; 7 nucleotides line up with TRBD2. The CDR3 length is 14 residues. Trimming at V came to 3 bases and at J to 2 bases, leaving 7 bases not matched to a gene. CDR1 is SQVTM and CDR2 is ANQGSEA in the germline V gene. The CDR3 DNA is TGCAGCGTTGAGGGGGAGGGGTCCACCTACGAGCAGTACTTC. It is translated as CSVEGEGSTYEQYF.

CDR3 protein: CASSLAVTGPNYGYTF. The CDR3 nucleotides are TGTGCCAGCAGCTTAGCAGTGACAGGCCCTAACTATGGCTACACCTTC. The chain employs TRBV7-9 and TRBJ1-2; TRBD1 might be the D (6 bases). Trimming pared 0 bases from V and 0 bases from J, leaving 11 bases between. The CDR3 length is 16 residues. Germline CDR1 is SEHNR and CDR2 is FQNEAQ (reference sequence).

This clone was seen a few times. The chain recombines TRBV5-1 with TRBJ1-1; TRBD1 matches 7 bases. Germline V gene data show CDR1 as SGHRS and CDR2 as YFSETQ. The V and J ends lost 0 bases and 4 bases, in that order; junction bases with no gene match: 6. The CDR3 covers 15 residues. CDR3 sequence reads: CASSLAQGEVTEAFF. The CDR3 region has the DNA TGCGCCAGCAGCTTGGCCCAGGGGGAAGTCACTGAAGCTTTCTTT. Variable domain in full (rest from reference TRBV5-1 and TRBJ1-1): KAGVTQTPRYLIKTRGQQVTLSCSPISGHRSVSWYQQTPGQGLQFLFEYFSETQRNKGNFPGRFSGRQFSNSRSEMNVSTLELGDSALYLCASSLAQGEVTEAFFGQGTRLTVV.

The chain combines TRBV4-2 with TRBJ1-4; possible D gene TRBD1, 6 bases. The CDR3 is 17 amino acids. Germline V gene lookup returns CDR1 LGHNA and CDR2 YNFKEQ. Between the trimmed V and J ends, which lost 4 bases and 2 bases, there was a span of 17 bases. CDR3 amino acids: CASSPPGRGITNEKLFF. The CDR3 DNA is TGTGCCAGCAGCCCCCCGGGGAGGGGGATCACTAATGAAAAACTGTTTTTT.

This clone was observed a few times. The gene calls are TRBV23-1 and TRBJ2-3, with 12 bases lining up with TRBD1. TRBV23-1 is annotated as an ORF whose role is uncertain. CDR3 size: 21 residues. With 2 bases clipped from V and 4 bases from J, the junction kept 19 bases outside the gene matches. This CDR3 reads CASSQNGRGTGGLIVPDTQYF. DNA of the CDR3: TGCGCCAGCAGTCAAAACGGCCGTGGGACAGGGGGCTTGATAGTCCCAGATACGCAGTATTTT.

This chain links TRBV5-1 with TRBJ1-1, with D unresolved. Germline V gives CDR1 SGHRS, CDR2 YFSETQ. The CDR3 loop spans 15 amino acids. Trimming shortened V by 4 bases and J by 0 bases, and 13 bases separated the two germline ends. The CDR3: CASSPPQAMNTEAFF. CDR3 sequence (DNA): TGCGCCAGCAGCCCCCCCCAGGCGATGAACACTGAAGCTTTCTTT.

CDR3 region: CASSSGSADTQYF. CDR3 DNA: TGCGCCAGCAGTAGCGGGAGCGCAGATACGCAGTATTTT. V usage is TRBV4-1 and J usage is TRBJ2-3; TRBD2 aligns across 9 bases. CDR1 and CDR2 from the germline V gene are MGHRA and YSYEKL. Trimming cost V 6 bases and J 4 bases; bases outside gene matches: 2. The CDR3 is made up of 13 amino acids.

This sequence joins TRBV9 and TRBJ2-1; D ambiguous. The CDR3 loop spans 15 amino acids. Trimming shortened V by 0 bases and J by 2 bases, and 9 bases separated the two germline ends. Germline values: CDR1 SGDLS, CDR2 YYNGEE. CDR3 sequence reads: CASSVAGYAYNEQFF. CDR3 bases: TGTGCCAGCAGCGTAGCGGGTTATGCCTACAATGAGCAGTTCTTC.

This sequence joins TRBV10-3 and TRBJ2-7, with 7 bases identical to TRBD1. There are 11 residues in the CDR3. The trim removed 9 bases at V and 3 bases at J, leaving 2 bases unmatched. The germline V gene has CDR1 ENHRY and CDR2 SYGVKD. CDR3 nucleotides: TGTGCCATTAGACAGGGCTACGAGCAGTACTTC. Protein: CAIRQGYEQYF.

The CDR3 DNA is TGTGCCAGCAGCTTACTCAGCGACGGCGGGGAGCTGTTTTTT. Amino acid sequence: CASSLLSDGGELFF. The chain is built from TRBV7-3 and TRBJ2-2; D gene ambiguous. The CDR3 contains 14 residues. V lost 2 bases and J 7 bases, leaving 11 bases between the germline ends. Germline V gene lookup returns CDR1 SGHTA and CDR2 FQGTGA. The entire variable domain, with the rest obtained from reference TRBV7-3 and TRBJ2-2, is as follows: GAGVSQTPSNKVTEKGKYVELRCDPISGHTALYWYRQSLGQGPEFLIYFQGTGAADDSGLPNDRFFAVRPEGSVSTLKIQRTERGDSAVYLCASSLLSDGGELFFGEGSRLTVL.

The chain links TRBV28 to TRBJ2-7; 7 bases align to TRBD1. The junction had 9 bases not matched to a gene; V was cut back by 5 bases and J by 2 bases. CDR1 MDHEN and CDR2 SYDVKM come from the germline V gene. There are 15 residues in the CDR3. Here the CDR3 DNA reads TGTGCCAGCAGTCCCAGGGGGATTATAACCTACGAGCAGTACTTC. Translated, it gives CASSPRGIITYEQYF.

The chain is built from TRBV5-1 and TRBJ1-1; 7 nucleotides match TRBD1. Losses at the gene ends were 4 bases for V and 6 bases for J; bases not matched to a gene: 6. Germline loops: CDR1 SGHRS, CDR2 YFSETQ. The CDR3 has 13 amino acids. This CDR3 is CASSGTGVSEAFF. The CDR3 coding sequence is TGCGCCAGCAGCGGTACAGGGGTGTCTGAAGCTTTCTTT.

V is TRBV2 and J is TRBJ2-7, with D possibly being TRBD1 (6 bases). The CDR3 totals 14 residues. The germline V and J ends were trimmed by 4 bases and 2 bases, with 12 bases remaining between them. CDR1 SNHLY and CDR2 FYNNEI come from the germline V gene. CDR3 sequence (DNA): TGTGCCAGCAGTGTACAGGGTCATGCCTACGAGCAGTACTTC. This translates into CASSVQGHAYEQYF.

This clone was detected only a few times. The gene calls are TRBV2 and TRBJ1-1; no clear D gene. The CDR3 runs to 11 residues. Germline CDR1 SNHLY, CDR2 FYNNEI. The ends were cut back, 5 bases at V and 3 bases at J, with 4 bases in the middle. CDR3 sequence (DNA): TGTGCCAGCAGTTCCTACACTGAAGCTTTCTTT. This translates into CASSSYTEAFF.

The chain recombines TRBV11-3 with TRBJ1-1, with TRBD1 matching over 7 bases. J lost 7 bases, V lost 1 base, and 3 bases had no gene match. The CDR3 loop spans 13 amino acids. Per the germline V gene, CDR1 is SGHNT and CDR2 is YENEEA. The CDR3 DNA follows: TGTGCCAGCAGCTTAGGGTCAGGGGGTGAAGCTTTCTTT. Translation: CASSLGSGGEAFF.

V usage is TRBV5-1 and J usage is TRBJ1-5, with 7 nucleotides matching TRBD1. Germline trimming cut 4 bases from V and 5 bases from J; bases unmatched to any gene: 9. CDR3 length: 15 amino acids. The germline V gene encodes CDR1 SGHRS and CDR2 YFSETQ. Written as DNA, the CDR3 is TGCGCCAGCAGCCCCTTTGGGGACAGTTATCAGCCCCAGCATTTT. Protein: CASSPFGDSYQPQHF.

The rearrangement links TRBV5-5 to TRBJ1-1, with unresolved D. Trimming pared 0 bases from V and 1 base from J, leaving 7 bases between. The CDR3 extends over 14 amino acids. Germline lookup yields CDR1 SGHKS and CDR2 YYEKEE (reference sequence). The CDR3 region is CASSLETPNTEAFF. The CDR3 DNA is TGTGCCAGCAGCTTGGAGACACCGAACACTGAAGCTTTCTTT.

The chain uses TRBV28 and TRBJ1-1; TRBD1 matches 7 bases. Germline V gene data show CDR1 as MDHEN and CDR2 as SYDVKM. Trimming took 8 bases from V and 3 from J; bases not matched to a gene: 9. This CDR3 contains 14 residues. CDR3 in DNA: TGTGCCAGCTGGGTGACAGGGCGCTACACTGAAGCTTTCTTT. Encoded protein: CASWVTGRYTEAFF.

This clone was counted a few times. V gene TRBV28 combines with J gene TRBJ2-6, with D tentatively TRBD1 (5 bases). V lost 10 bases to trimming and J lost 1 base, with 8 bases between them. Germline CDR1 and CDR2: MDHEN and SYDVKM. The CDR3 runs 13 residues. Here the CDR3 DNA reads TGTGCCATCCAGGGTTCTGGGGCCAACGTCCTGACTTTC. Translating it yields CAIQGSGANVLTF.